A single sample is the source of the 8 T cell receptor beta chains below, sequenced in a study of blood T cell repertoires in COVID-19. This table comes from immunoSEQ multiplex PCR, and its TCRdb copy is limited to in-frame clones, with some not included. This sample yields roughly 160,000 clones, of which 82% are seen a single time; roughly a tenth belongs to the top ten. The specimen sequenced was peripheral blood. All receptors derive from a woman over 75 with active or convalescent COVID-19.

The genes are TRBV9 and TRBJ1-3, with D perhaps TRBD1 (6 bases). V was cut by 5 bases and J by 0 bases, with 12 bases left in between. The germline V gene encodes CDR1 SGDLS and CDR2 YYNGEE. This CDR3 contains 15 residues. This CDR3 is CASSDTGNSGNTIYF. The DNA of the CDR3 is TGTGCCAGCAGTGACACAGGGAACTCTGGAAACACCATATATTTT.

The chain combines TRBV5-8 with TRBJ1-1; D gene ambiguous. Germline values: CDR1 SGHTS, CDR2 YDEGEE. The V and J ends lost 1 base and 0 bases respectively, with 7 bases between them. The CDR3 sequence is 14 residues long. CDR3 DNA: TGTGCCAGCAGCTTGTCCAGTCTGAACACTGAAGCTTTCTTT. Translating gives CASSLSSLNTEAFF. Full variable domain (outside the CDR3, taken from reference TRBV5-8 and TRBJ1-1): EAGVTQSPTHLIKTRGQQATLRCSPISGHTSVYWYQQALGLGLQFLLWYDEGEERNRGNFPPRFSGRQFPNYSSELNVNALELEDSALYLCASSLSSLNTEAFFGQGTRLTVV.

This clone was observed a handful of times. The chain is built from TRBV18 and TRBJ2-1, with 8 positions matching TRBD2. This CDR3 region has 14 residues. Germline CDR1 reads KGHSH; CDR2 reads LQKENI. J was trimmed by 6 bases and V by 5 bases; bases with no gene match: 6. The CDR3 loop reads CASSSWTSSNEQFF. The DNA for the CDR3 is TGTGCCAGCTCATCCTGGACTAGCAGCAATGAGCAGTTCTTC.

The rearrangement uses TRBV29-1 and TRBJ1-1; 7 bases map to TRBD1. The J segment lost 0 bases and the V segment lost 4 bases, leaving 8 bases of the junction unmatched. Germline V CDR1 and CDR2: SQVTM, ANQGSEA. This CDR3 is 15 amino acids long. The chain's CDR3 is CSVGDRGRLNTEAFF. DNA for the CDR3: TGCAGCGTTGGGGACAGAGGACGGCTGAACACTGAAGCTTTCTTT.

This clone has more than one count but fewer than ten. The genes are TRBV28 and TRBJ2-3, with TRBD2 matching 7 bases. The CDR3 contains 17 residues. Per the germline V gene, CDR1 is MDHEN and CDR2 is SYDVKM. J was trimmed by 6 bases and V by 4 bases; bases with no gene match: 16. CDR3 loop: CASSSPLAGVVVDTQYF. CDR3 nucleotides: TGTGCCAGCAGTTCACCCTTGGCGGGAGTAGTTGTGGATACGCAGTATTTT.

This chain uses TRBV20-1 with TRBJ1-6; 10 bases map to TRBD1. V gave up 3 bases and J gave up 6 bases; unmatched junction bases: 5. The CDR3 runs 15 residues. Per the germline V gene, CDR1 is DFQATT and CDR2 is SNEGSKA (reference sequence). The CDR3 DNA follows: TGCAGTGCTAGTACGGGACAGGGGTTTAATTCACCCCTCCACTTT. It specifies CSASTGQGFNSPLHF.

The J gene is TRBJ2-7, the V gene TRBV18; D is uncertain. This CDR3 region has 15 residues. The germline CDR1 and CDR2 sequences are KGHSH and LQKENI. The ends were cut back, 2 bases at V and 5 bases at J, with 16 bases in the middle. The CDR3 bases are TGTGCCAGCTCACCAAATTATCAGGTTTTCCACGAGCAGTACTTC. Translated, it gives CASSPNYQVFHEQYF.

CDR3 in DNA: TGTGCCAGCAGCTTGGCACAGGGCTACAATGAGCAGTTCTTC. This codes for CASSLAQGYNEQFF. The rearrangement links TRBV5-6 to TRBJ2-1; D perhaps matches TRBD1 (6 bases). CDR3 size: 14 residues. V gave up 0 bases and J gave up 3 bases, with 7 bases separating them. CDR1 is SGHDT, CDR2 YYEEEE, per germline.